These 10 T cell receptor beta chains came from one sample sequenced in a study of cytomegalovirus exposure and HLA in healthy donors. This table comes from immunoSEQ multiplex PCR, and its TCRdb copy is limited to in-frame clones, with some not included. The sample has about 220,000 clones, 85% to 90% seen once. The sequenced sample was PBMCs. The receptor set was obtained from a woman aged 18-29 years in good health and CMV-seronegative.

This clone appeared a single time. V and J are TRBV7-2 and TRBJ1-2; D not certain. V gave up 4 bases and J gave up 5 bases, with 20 bases separating them. The germline gives CDR1 SGHTA, CDR2 FQGNSA. The CDR3 contains 16 residues. The CDR3 nucleotides read TGTGCCAGCAGCTCCGAGATGACCGACTTCGAGTATGGCTACACCTTC. Protein: CASSSEMTDFEYGYTF.

This chain connects TRBV4-1 to TRBJ2-7; D remains unclear. The CDR3 runs to 12 residues. Germline CDR1 MGHRA, CDR2 YSYEKL. V was shortened by 0 bases and J by 7 bases, with 7 bases between the two germline ends. CDR3 sequence (DNA): TGCGCCAGCAGCCAAGATAAGAGAGAGCAGTACTTC. It specifies CASSQDKREQYF.

The rearrangement uses TRBV11-1 and TRBJ2-7; maybe TRBD2 (5 bases). Trimming took 1 base from V and 5 from J, leaving 12 bases between them. The CDR3 is 14 amino acids. Looked up from germline, CDR1 is SGHAT and CDR2 is FQDESV (reference sequence). The DNA for the CDR3 is TGTGCCAGCAGCTTAGATCCTAGCTACAACGAGCAGTACTTC. Encoded protein: CASSLDPSYNEQYF.

The V gene is TRBV11-2, the J gene TRBJ2-1, with 7 bases aligning to TRBD2. This CDR3 spans 15 amino acids. Germline CDR1 is SGHAT and CDR2 is FQNNGV. The junction had 3 bases not matched to a gene; V was cut back by 1 base and J by 3 bases. The CDR3 DNA is TGTGCCAGCAGCTTAGGGGGGAGGGGCTACAATGAGCAGTTCTTC. Residues: CASSLGGRGYNEQFF.

The chain has TRBV20-1 and TRBJ1-2; D is perhaps TRBD1 (5 bases). Trimming took 3 bases from V and 3 from J, leaving 5 bases between them. Germline CDR1 and CDR2: DFQATT and SNEGSKA (reference sequence). CDR3 length: 11 amino acids. CDR3 coding DNA: TGCAGTGCTAGCAGGGACTATGGCTACACCTTC. Translated, it gives CSASRDYGYTF.

The chain is built from TRBV5-1 and TRBJ2-7; D gene ambiguous. The ends were cut back, 0 bases at V and 3 bases at J, with 13 bases in the middle. CDR1 is SGHRS and CDR2 is YFSETQ in the germline V gene. The CDR3 totals 15 residues. Here the CDR3 DNA reads TGCGCCAGCAGCTTGGACTTCTCACCCCTCTACGAGCAGTACTTC. This sequence encodes CASSLDFSPLYEQYF. The whole variable domain, filled in from reference TRBV5-1 and TRBJ2-7, reads KAGVTQTPRYLIKTRGQQVTLSCSPISGHRSVSWYQQTPGQGLQFLFEYFSETQRNKGNFPGRFSGRQFSNSRSEMNVSTLELGDSALYLCASSLDFSPLYEQYFGPGTRLTVT.

V gene TRBV28 combines with J gene TRBJ2-1, with D possibly TRBD2 on 5 matching bases. CDR3 length: 16 amino acids. Germline V CDR1 and CDR2: MDHEN, SYDVKM. The ends were cut back, 1 base at V and 9 bases at J, with 19 bases in the middle. The CDR3 coding sequence is TGTGCCAGCAGTTTATTTGGGAGAAATTGGGTTTCTGAGCAGTTCTTC. This codes for CASSLFGRNWVSEQFF.

The genes are TRBV9 and TRBJ1-1; TRBD1 aligns across 12 bases. Unmatched junction bases numbered 10, after V lost 3 bases and J lost 1 base. Germline V gene sequence: CDR1 SGDLS, CDR2 YYNGEE. CDR3 length: 18 residues. Here the CDR3 DNA reads TGTGCCAGCAGCGCCGGGACAGGGGGCTCTGCTTGGAACACTGAAGCTTTCTTT. Translation gives CASSAGTGGSAWNTEAFF.

V usage is TRBV5-1 and J usage is TRBJ2-3; 8 positions match TRBD2. Germline assignment: CDR1 SGHRS and CDR2 YFSETQ. V dropped 0 bases and J dropped 2; count of bases not matched to a gene: 8. The CDR3 loop spans 17 amino acids. CDR3 loop: CASSLDAAGGSTDTQYF. DNA of the CDR3: TGCGCCAGCAGCTTGGATGCTGCGGGAGGTTCCACAGATACGCAGTATTTT.

This chain uses TRBV6-1 with TRBJ1-1; TRBD1 is a possible D gene (5 bases). The CDR3 contains 14 residues. CDR1 MNHNS and CDR2 SASEGT come from the germline V gene. Trimming shortened V by 6 bases and J by 6 bases, and 17 bases separated the two germline ends. CDR3 amino acids: CASSRVGEVAEAFF. The CDR3, as DNA: TGTGCCAGCAGCAGGGTTGGTGAGGTCGCTGAAGCTTTCTTT.